This entry is about one TCR beta chain. No cognate antigen has been identified for it. No qualities accompany the bases; no much larger clone lies one base away. These data come from a study of blood T cell repertoires in COVID-19 (dated by TCRdb to 2018 to 2020). At the level of the whole study: Samples from collaborators originated in the United States, Italy and Spain and spanned both the acute and convalescent phases of COVID-19. Where available, HLA class I and class II types were taken from metadata supplied by the sample provider and were not determined by assay-based typing. Samples were obtained from the ongoing ImmuneRACE study (first 160 participants) and from 1,254 subjects provided by 6 global collaborators. The prospective study material was composed of cDNA or gDNA derived from T cells, B-cell-depleted T cells, or PBMCs. The dataset comprised deeply sampled blood TCRbeta repertoires from subjects exposed to, actively infected with, or recovered from COVID-19. Sample metadata almost always included a de-identified subject ID, COVID-19 status, age in years and sex. The repertoires were released in a freely available public database intended as a resource for research on the immune response to SARS-CoV-2. Study-wide findings and limitations: The amount of clinical and demographic metadata varied by source and participant and was provided uncurated.

The immunoSEQ Assay, a bias-controlled multiplex PCR, was used to amplify TCRbeta CDR3 regions from genomic DNA. Per the original workflow: Within the assay, amplification of reference gene primers was used to estimate how many nucleated cells each sample contained. To quantify the absolute abundance of each unique TCRbeta CDR3 rearrangement, sequence reads were collapsed and filtered. For each sample, productive Simpson clonality was calculated as the square root of Simpson's diversity index over productive rearrangements. The clones in this table, taken by TCRdb from immuneACCESS, are in-frame only. Not every clone is retained; where verified, under half of the shortfall comes from an unresolved V gene, and the cause of the rest is unknown. The V and J calls and clone size come from that table; D and trimming were worked out from the DNA. A total of 100,000 to 120,000 clones appear in this sample, around four fifths of them only once. The top ten clones comprise approximately 4.1% of the sample.

The collaborating institutions used their own protocols to collect whole blood in K2EDTA tubes. For TCRbeta analysis, collaborators shipped samples as frozen whole blood, isolated PBMCs, or DNA extracted from either of those sample types. CDR1 MNHNY and CDR2 SVGAGI are derived from the germline V gene (reference sequence). The junction shows trimming of 7 bases on V and 3 bases on J, plus 7 bases between the germline ends. Taken from cysteine to phenylalanine, the CDR3 has 12 residues. The only DNA kept is the CDR3, 36 bases in frame from the first base. This receptor was identified in a woman in her 70s with acute or convalescent COVID-19. The sample consisted of peripheral blood. Recombination connected TRBV6-6 to TRBJ1-3, with TRBD1 as a weak D call on 5 bases. The nucleotides are TGTGCCAGCAAGGGGATTGGAAACACCATATATTTT. This encodes CASKGIGNTIYF.